Listed below are T cell receptor beta chains from one sample, sequenced in a study of CD8 T cells in ankylosing spondylitis. In TCRdb, the 5' RACE reads were re-called with MiXCR into one record per CDR3 protein. The sample records 450,000 or so distinct CDR3 sequences, roughly 26% being singletons. The sample was blood, either unsorted or a sorted T cell fraction (not recorded which). Receptors originate from a male donor with ankylosing spondylitis. Both conserved end residues are part of each CDR3. A D gene is named only where the DNA matches it firmly. Clone sizes are given selectively: once, few, many, or a class where the clone is expanded.

>TRBJ1-2|TRBV5-5|-|TRBD1
TGTGCCAGCAGCTTTACAGGGGGCGCGGGCTACACCTTC
CASSFTGGAGYTF
>TRBJ2-3|TRBV5-6|few|-
TGTGCCAGCATCGCCTCCCGGGAGCGGCGGAGCGATACGCAGTATTTT
CASIASRERRSDTQYF
>TRBJ2-1|TRBV5-1|-|TRBD2
TGCGCCAGCTTCCGGGCGGGAGGGCCCTCTTCCTACAATGAGCAGTTCTTC
CASFRAGGPSSYNEQFF
>TRBJ2-5|TRBV5-8|few|-
TGTGCCAGCAGTTTTTCCGTGGTAGCGAGGCAGACCCAGTACTTC
CASSFSVVARQTQYF
>TRBJ2-5|TRBV12-3/TRBV12-4|few|-
TGTGCCAGCAGGGAGCCAGGGGAGACCCAGTACTTC
CASREPGETQYF
>TRBJ1-2|TRBV12-3/TRBV12-4|-|-
TGTGCCAGCAGTAGAAATCCAGGCTCCGCCTATGGCTACACCTTC
CASSRNPGSAYGYTF
>TRBJ1-6|TRBV12-3/TRBV12-4|many|TRBD1
TGTGCCAGCAGTTTAGGGACAGGGGGCAGCTCACCCCTCCACTTT
CASSLGTGGSSPLHF
>TRBJ2-6|TRBV7-2|-|TRBD1
TGTGCCAGCAGCTTAAACCCGACAGGGACTGGGGCCAACGTCCTGACTTTC
CASSLNPTGTGANVLTF
>TRBJ1-4|TRBV4-1|-|-
TGCGCCAGCAGCCTGAGTAACACTAATGAAAAACTGTTTTTT
CASSLSNTNEKLFF
>TRBJ2-3|TRBV5-1|-|TRBD2
TGCGCCAGCAGCCCTTCCCCCCGGGGAGGGACAGATACGCAGTATTTT
CASSPSPRGGTDTQYF
>TRBJ1-2|TRBV7-9|-|-
TGTGCCAGCAGCTTAGAACAGAGGTCCGGCTACACCTTC
CASSLEQRSGYTF
>TRBJ2-1|TRBV5-1|few|TRBD2
TGCGCCAGCAGCTTGGACGGCGGGAGGGGGCGTGTCAATGAGCAGTTCTTC
CASSLDGGRGRVNEQFF
>TRBJ1-4|TRBV29-1|-|-
TGCAGCGTTGTTCCATGGGGCAGGGATAATGAAAAACTGTTTTTT
CSVVPWGRDNEKLFF
>TRBJ2-5|TRBV5-1|-|-
TGCGCCAGCAGCTCTCCAGCGGCTGAGACCCAGTACTTC
CASSSPAAETQYF
>TRBJ2-1|TRBV29-1|few|TRBD2
TGCAGCGTTGAGGGCGGGAGGGGCGTTGATGAGCAGTTCTTC
CSVEGGRGVDEQFF
>TRBJ2-1|TRBV20-1|-|-
TGCAGTGCTAGAGAAGGGGCGCTAACCTACAATGAGCAGTTCTTC
CSAREGALTYNEQFF
>TRBJ2-5|TRBV7-7|-|-
TGTGCCAGCAGCCGCAGCGTTAAAGAGACCCAGTACTTC
CASSRSVKETQYF
>TRBJ2-7|TRBV11-2|-|-
TGTGCCAGCAGCTTCCGACGAGCAGGATACGAGCAGTACTTC
CASSFRRAGYEQYF
>TRBJ2-1|TRBV5-1|few|-
TGCGCCAGCAGCGTTAGAGGGAGTGAGAATGAGCAGTTCTTC
CASSVRGSENEQFF
>TRBJ2-1|TRBV20-1|few|TRBD2
TGCAGTGCGCTAGCGGGAGGGCCAGGAGAGCAGTTCTTC
CSALAGGPGEQFF
>TRBJ2-5|TRBV5-8|-|TRBD2
TGTGCCAGCAGCTTGGGAGCGGGAGATAGAGAGACCCAGTACTTC
CASSLGAGDRETQYF
>TRBJ1-2|TRBV20-1|-|TRBD1
TGCAGTGCTAAAGGTTCAGGGGGCCGTGGCTACACCTTC
CSAKGSGGRGYTF
>TRBJ1-5|TRBV3-1|many|TRBD1
TGTGCCAGCAGCCAAAAACAGGGGTATGGGCAGCCCCAGCATTTT
CASSQKQGYGQPQHF
>TRBJ1-4|TRBV5-1|few|-
TGCGCCAGCAGCTTAGGTGGACAGAGAAATGAAAAACTGTTTTTT
CASSLGGQRNEKLFF
>TRBJ2-3|TRBV5-1|-|-
TGCGCCAGCAGCTCGGGGCAACCGGGGCGCACAGATACGCAGTATTTT
CASSSGQPGRTDTQYF
>TRBJ2-5|TRBV18|-|-
TGTGCCAGCTCACCTGAGGCGGGGGCCCAGACCCAGTACTTC
CASSPEAGAQTQYF
>TRBJ2-4|TRBV29-1|-|-
TGCAGCGTTGGGAGGCCGGGGGAAAACATTCAGTACTTC
CSVGRPGENIQYF
>TRBJ2-7|TRBV20-1|-|TRBD2
TGCAGTGCTAGAGATTACCCTAGCGGGAGTTACGAGCAGTACTTC
CSARDYPSGSYEQYF
>TRBJ1-5|TRBV20-1|-|-
TGCAGTGCCTCGGGGCGGCACAATCAGCCCCAGCATTTT
CSASGRHNQPQHF
>TRBJ1-1|TRBV5-1|many|TRBD1
TGCGCCAGCAGCTCGGGACAGGGCAACACTGAAGCTTTCTTT
CASSSGQGNTEAFF
>TRBJ1-1|TRBV2|-|-
TGTGCCAGCGGACAGAACACTGAAGCTTTCTTT
CASGQNTEAFF
>TRBJ2-1|TRBV7-9|-|-
TGTGCCAGCAGCTACCGGGGGAATCCGAACAATGAGCAGTTCTTC
CASSYRGNPNNEQFF
>TRBJ1-3|TRBV4-1|-|-
TGCGCCAGCAGCCAAAAAAACGGAGGGACTGGAAACACCATATATTTT
CASSQKNGGTGNTIYF
>TRBJ1-2|TRBV25-1|-|-
TGTGCCAGCAGTGGAACACCAGGGAACTATGGCTACACCTTC
CASSGTPGNYGYTF